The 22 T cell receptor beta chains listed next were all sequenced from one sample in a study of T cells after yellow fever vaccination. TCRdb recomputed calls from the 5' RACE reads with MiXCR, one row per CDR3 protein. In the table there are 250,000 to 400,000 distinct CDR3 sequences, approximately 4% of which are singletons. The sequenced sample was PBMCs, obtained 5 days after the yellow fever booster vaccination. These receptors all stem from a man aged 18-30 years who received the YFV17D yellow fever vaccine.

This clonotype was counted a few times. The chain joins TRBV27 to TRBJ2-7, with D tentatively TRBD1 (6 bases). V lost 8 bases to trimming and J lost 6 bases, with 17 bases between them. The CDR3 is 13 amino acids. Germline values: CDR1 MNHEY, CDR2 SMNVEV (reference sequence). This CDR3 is CASRLRQGSEQYF. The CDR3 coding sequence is TGTGCCAGCCGTCTTCGGCAGGGGAGCGAGCAGTACTTC.

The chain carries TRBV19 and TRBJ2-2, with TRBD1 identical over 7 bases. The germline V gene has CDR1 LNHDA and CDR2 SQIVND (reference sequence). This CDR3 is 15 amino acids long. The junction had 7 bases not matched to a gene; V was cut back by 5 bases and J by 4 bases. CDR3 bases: TGTGCCAGTAGTGTGTACAGGGGTTTCACCGGGGAGCTGTTTTTT. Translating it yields CASSVYRGFTGELFF.

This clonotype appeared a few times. DNA of the CDR3: TGTGCCAGCAGCTTAACGGCGGGGGGGTCCTACAATGAGCAGTTCTTC. Its protein is CASSLTAGGSYNEQFF. The chain carries TRBV11-3 and TRBJ2-1; 9 bases agree with TRBD2. This CDR3 contains 16 residues. In germline, CDR1 is SGHNT, CDR2 YENEEA. Trimming removed 2 bases from V and 1 base from J; junction bases left unmatched: 3.

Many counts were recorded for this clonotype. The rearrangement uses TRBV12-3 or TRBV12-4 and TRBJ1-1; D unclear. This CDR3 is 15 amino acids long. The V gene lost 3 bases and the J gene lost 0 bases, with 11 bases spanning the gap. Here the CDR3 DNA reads TGTGCCAGCAGTTTTCAGCACGGAATGAACACTGAAGCTTTCTTT. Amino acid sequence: CASSFQHGMNTEAFF.

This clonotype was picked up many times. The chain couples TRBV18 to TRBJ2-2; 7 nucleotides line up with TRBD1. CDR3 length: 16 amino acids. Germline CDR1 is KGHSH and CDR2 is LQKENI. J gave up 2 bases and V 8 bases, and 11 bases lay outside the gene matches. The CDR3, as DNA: TGTGCCAGCAAAAGTTGGGACAGCCAAAACACCGGGGAGCTGTTTTTT. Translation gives CASKSWDSQNTGELFF.

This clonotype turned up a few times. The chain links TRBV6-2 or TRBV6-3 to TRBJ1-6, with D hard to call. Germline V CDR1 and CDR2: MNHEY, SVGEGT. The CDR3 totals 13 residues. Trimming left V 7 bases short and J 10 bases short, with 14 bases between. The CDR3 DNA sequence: TGTGCCAGCAACCCGACGACATCCTCACCCCTCCACTTT. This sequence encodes CASNPTTSSPLHF.

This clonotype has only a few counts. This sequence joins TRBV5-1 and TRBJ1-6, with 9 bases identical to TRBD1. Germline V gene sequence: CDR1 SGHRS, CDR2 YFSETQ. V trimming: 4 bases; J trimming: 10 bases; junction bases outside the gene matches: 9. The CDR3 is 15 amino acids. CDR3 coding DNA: TGCGCCAGCAGCATCGGACAGGGGAGGTCCTCACCCCTCCACTTT. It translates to CASSIGQGRSSPLHF. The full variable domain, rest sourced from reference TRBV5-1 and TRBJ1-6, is KAGVTQTPRYLIKTRGQQVTLSCSPISGHRSVSWYQQTPGQGLQFLFEYFSETQRNKGNFPGRFSGRQFSNSRSEMNVSTLELGDSALYLCASSIGQGRSSPLHFGNGTRLTVT.

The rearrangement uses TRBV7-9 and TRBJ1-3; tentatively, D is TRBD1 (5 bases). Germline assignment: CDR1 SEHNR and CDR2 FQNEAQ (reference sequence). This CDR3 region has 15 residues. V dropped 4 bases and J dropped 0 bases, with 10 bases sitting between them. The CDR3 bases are TGTGCCAGCAGCTACAGGTTTTACTCTGGAAACACCATATATTTT. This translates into CASSYRFYSGNTIYF.

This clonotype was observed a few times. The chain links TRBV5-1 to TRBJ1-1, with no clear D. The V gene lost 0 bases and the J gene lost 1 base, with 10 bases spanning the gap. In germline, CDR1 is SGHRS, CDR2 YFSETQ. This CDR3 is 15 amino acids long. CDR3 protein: CASSLDRKRNTEAFF. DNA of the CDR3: TGCGCCAGCAGCTTGGATCGTAAAAGGAACACTGAAGCTTTCTTT.

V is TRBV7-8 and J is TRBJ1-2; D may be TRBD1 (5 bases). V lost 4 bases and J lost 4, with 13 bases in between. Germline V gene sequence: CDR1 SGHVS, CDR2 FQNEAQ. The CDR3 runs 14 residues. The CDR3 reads CASSSRDSSYGYTF. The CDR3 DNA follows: TGTGCCAGCAGCTCCCGGGACTCAAGCTATGGCTACACCTTC. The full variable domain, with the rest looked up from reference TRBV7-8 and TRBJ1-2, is GAGVSQSPRYKVAKRGQDVALRCDPISGHVSLFWYQQALGQGPEFLTYFQNEAQLDKSGLPSDRFFAERPEGSVSTLKIQRTQQEDSAVYLCASSSRDSSYGYTFGSGTRLTVV.

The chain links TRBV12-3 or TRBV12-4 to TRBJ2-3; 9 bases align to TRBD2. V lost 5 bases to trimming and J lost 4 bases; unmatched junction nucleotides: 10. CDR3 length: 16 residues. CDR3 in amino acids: CASSPLAGKRADTQYF. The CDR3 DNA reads TGTGCCAGCAGTCCCCTAGCGGGGAAGAGAGCAGATACGCAGTATTTT.

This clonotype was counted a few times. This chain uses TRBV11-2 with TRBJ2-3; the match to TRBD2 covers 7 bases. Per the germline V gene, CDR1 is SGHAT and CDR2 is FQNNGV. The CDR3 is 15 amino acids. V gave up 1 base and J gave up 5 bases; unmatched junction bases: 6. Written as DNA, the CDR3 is TGTGCCAGCAGCTTAGGGAGCGGGGCTGGAGATACGCAGTATTTT. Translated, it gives CASSLGSGAGDTQYF.

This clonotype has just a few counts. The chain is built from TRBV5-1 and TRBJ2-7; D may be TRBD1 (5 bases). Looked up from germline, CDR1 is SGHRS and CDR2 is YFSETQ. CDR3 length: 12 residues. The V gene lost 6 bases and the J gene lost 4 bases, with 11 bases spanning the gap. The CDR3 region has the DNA TGCGCCAGCACAGGGTCGAGGTACGAGCAGTACTTC. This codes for CASTGSRYEQYF.

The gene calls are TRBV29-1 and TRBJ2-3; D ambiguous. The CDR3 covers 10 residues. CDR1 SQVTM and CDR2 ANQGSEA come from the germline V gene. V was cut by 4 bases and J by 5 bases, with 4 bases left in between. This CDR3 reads CSVVGDTQYF. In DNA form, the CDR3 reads TGCAGCGTTGTCGGAGATACGCAGTATTTT.

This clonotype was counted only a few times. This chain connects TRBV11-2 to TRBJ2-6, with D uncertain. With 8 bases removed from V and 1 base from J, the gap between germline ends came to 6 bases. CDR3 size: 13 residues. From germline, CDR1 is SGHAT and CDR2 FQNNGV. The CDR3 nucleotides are TGTGCCAGCGTGTTTTCTGGGGCCAACGTCCTGACTTTC. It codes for CASVFSGANVLTF.

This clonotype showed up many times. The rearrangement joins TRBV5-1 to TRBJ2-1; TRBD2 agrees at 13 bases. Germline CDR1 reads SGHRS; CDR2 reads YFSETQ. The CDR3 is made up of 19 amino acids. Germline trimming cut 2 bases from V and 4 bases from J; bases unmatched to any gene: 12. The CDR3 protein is CASSLRPTSGGLFYNEQFF. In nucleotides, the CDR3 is TGCGCCAGCAGCTTACGTCCGACTAGCGGGGGGCTTTTTTACAATGAGCAGTTCTTC.

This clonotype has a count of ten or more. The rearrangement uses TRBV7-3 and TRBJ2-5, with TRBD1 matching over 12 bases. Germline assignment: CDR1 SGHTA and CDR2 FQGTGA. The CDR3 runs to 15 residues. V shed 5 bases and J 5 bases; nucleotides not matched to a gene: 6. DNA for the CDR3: TGTGCCAGCAGCGGGACAGGGGGCGCAGGGGAGACCCAGTACTTC. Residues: CASSGTGGAGETQYF.

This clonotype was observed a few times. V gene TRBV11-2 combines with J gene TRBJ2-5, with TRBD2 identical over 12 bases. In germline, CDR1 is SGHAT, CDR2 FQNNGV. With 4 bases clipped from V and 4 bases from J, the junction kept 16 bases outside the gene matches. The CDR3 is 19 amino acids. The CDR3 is CASSSHRVSSGGVAETQYF. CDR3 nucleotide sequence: TGTGCCAGCAGCTCCCACCGGGTTTCTAGCGGGGGGGTAGCAGAGACCCAGTACTTC. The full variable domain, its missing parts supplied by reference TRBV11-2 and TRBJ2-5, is EAGVAQSPRYKIIEKRQSVAFWCNPISGHATLYWYQQILGQGPKLLIQFQNNGVVDDSQLPKDRFSAERLKGVDSTLKIQPAKLEDSAVYLCASSSHRVSSGGVAETQYFGPGTRLLVL.

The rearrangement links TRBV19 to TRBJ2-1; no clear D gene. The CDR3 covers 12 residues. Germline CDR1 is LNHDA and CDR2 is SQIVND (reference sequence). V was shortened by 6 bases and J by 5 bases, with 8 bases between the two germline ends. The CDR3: CASRADDNEQFF. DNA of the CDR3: TGTGCCAGTAGGGCGGATGACAATGAGCAGTTCTTC. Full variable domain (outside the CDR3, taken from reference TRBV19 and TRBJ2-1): DGGITQSPKYLFRKEGQNVTLSCEQNLNHDAMYWYRQDPGQGLRLIYYSQIVNDFQKGDIAEGYSVSREKKESFPLTVTSAQKNPTAFYLCASRADDNEQFFGPGTRLTVL.

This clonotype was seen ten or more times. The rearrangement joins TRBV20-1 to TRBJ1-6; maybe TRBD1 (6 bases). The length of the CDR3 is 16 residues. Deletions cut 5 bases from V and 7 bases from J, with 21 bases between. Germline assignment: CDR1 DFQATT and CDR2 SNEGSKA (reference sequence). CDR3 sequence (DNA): TGCAGTGCTTCGAAGACAGGCCCAAGCCAAAATTCACCCCTCCACTTT. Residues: CSASKTGPSQNSPLHF.

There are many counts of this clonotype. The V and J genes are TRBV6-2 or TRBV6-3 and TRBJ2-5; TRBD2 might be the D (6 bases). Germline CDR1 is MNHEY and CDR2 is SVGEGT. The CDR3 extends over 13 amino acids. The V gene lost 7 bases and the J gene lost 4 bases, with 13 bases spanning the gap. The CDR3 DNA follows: TGTGCCAGCATGGCGGGGACGCGAGAGACCCAGTACTTC. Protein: CASMAGTRETQYF.

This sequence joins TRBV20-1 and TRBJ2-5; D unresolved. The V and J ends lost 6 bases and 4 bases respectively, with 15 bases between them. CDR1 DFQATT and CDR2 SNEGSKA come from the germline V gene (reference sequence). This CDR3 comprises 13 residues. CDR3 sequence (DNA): TGCAGTGCCACACTACCCGGGTCAGAGACCCAGTACTTC. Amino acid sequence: CSATLPGSETQYF.